This TCR beta chain was recovered during a study of cytomegalovirus exposure and HLA in healthy donors. Study-wide context: Early released data comprised some 91 million unique TCRs from HLA-typed donors. Overall study results and limits: Reportedly, HLA-A and HLA-B alleles of most subjects were accurately predicted from TCR beta. Among TCR sequences, most were rare, though some public TCRs appeared in many donors. Prior analysis indicated that the majority of TCR beta V segments exhibited productivity approximately 87% or approximately 30% of the time.

PCR amplification relied on 60 Vbeta primers (plus 13 Jbeta primers). Here immunoSEQ multiplex PCR was the method, and the copy in TCRdb shows in-frame clones only, minus some. The sample holds about 200,000 clones, approximately 78% seen once. To note about this clone: Its antigen is undetermined.

This CDR3 region has 15 residues. The ends lost 4 bases at V and 5 bases at J; junction bases unmatched: 6. Germline V gene lookup returns CDR1 MNHEY and CDR2 SVGAGI. The chain recombines TRBV6-5 with TRBJ2-1; 9 positions agree with TRBD2. The sequenced sample consisted of PBMCs. This receptor was obtained from a woman in her 40s in good health and CMV-seronegative. The DNA for the CDR3 is TGTGCCAGCAGTTCCCCTAGCGGGAAGAACAATGAGCAGTTCTTC. This translates into CASSSPSGKNNEQFF.